The clone carrying this T cell receptor (beta chain) was detected ten times or more. Its antigen is undetermined. The data belong to a study of neurological immune-mediated disorders. Across the whole study: There were 34 multiple sclerosis patients; approximately 30 were relapsing-remitting and 3 were secondary progressive.

This CDR3 has 14 amino acids. V was trimmed by 5 bases and J by 3 bases, leaving 11 bases between them. Whole-study results and caveats: Among 34 multiple sclerosis patients, phylogenetic grouping put the repertoires of 18 into a single related-CDR3 cluster, a possible signature.

The cDNA was generated through 5'RACE incorporating 10-nucleotide random UMIs. TCRdb independently ran MiXCR on the 5' RACE reads; one entry per CDR3 protein. The sample carries about 74,000 distinct CDR3 sequences, less than 5.5% recorded once. Sequences were obtained from PBMCs. This sequence originates from a man aged 18 to 30 with multiple sclerosis. V usage is TRBV12-3 or TRBV12-4 and J usage is TRBJ1-5; unclear D gene. The CDR3: CASSADKANQPQHF. CDR3 DNA sequence: TGTGCCAGCAGTGCCGACAAAGCCAATCAGCCCCAGCATTTT.